The present entry profiles one T cell receptor beta chain with its context. This entry is derived from a study of blood T cell repertoires in COVID-19. Across the whole study: Both acute and convalescent COVID-19 samples were obtained from the United States, Italy and Spain. In each case, the material was cDNA or gDNA derived from T cells, B-cell-depleted T cells, or PBMCs.

Original analysis: Estimates of nucleated cell counts were drawn from the amplification of reference gene primers. Some clones are missing from TCRdb's copy, which holds only in-frame ones; the method was immunoSEQ multiplex PCR. From that table come the V and J calls and clone size; the DNA was used to work out D and trimming. Of 130,000 or so clones listed, roughly 84% were seen once; the top ten hold 3.9%. The germline V gene has CDR1 SGDLS and CDR2 YYNGEE. The CDR3 covers 13 residues. V was clipped by 4 bases and J by 3 bases, with 11 bases between them. The chain recombines TRBV9 with TRBJ2-7; D not resolved. Sequenced: peripheral blood. This TCR was recovered from a man aged 55 to 70 with acute or convalescent COVID-19. CDR3 DNA: TGTGCCAGCAGCCCCCGCGTGAGCTACGAGCAGTACTTC. Translated: CASSPRVSYEQYF. Full variable domain (outside the CDR3, taken from reference TRBV9 and TRBJ2-7): DSGVTQTPKHLITATGQRVTLRCSPRSGDLSVYWYQQSLDQGLQFLIQYYNGEERAKGNILERFSAQQFPDLHSELNLSSLELGDSALYFCASSPRVSYEQYFGPGTRLTVT.